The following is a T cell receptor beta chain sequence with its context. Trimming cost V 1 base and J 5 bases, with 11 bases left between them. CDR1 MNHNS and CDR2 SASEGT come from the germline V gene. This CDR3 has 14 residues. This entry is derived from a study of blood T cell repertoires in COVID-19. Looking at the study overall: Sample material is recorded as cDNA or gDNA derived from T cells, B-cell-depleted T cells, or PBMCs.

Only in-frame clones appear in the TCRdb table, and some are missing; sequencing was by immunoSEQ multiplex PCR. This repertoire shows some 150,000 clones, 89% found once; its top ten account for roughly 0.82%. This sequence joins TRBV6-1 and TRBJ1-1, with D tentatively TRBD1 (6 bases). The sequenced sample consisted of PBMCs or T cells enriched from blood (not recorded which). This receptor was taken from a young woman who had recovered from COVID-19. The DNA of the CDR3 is TGTGCCAGCAGTGAAGGGGGGCTTAGGACTGAAGCTTTCTTT. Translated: CASSEGGLRTEAFF.